This T cell receptor (beta chain) was sequenced for a study of siplizumab effects on memory and regulatory T cells. Clones were read by immunoSEQ multiplex PCR, and TCRdb kept only the in-frame ones, dropping some. The data contain fewer than 85,000 clones, 87% of them singletons. The junction had 4 bases not matched to a gene; V was cut back by 7 bases and J by 1 base. The CDR3 sequence is 14 residues long. Germline loops: CDR1 LNHDA, CDR2 SQIVND (reference sequence). The material sequenced was Tregs sorted from blood. The receptor comes from a human donor in good health. V gene TRBV19 combines with J gene TRBJ1-1; 9 nucleotides line up with TRBD1. CDR3 loop: CASTLGQGNTEAFF. The CDR3 region has the DNA TGTGCCAGTACTCTGGGACAGGGGAACACTGAAGCTTTCTTT.